The 3 T cell receptor beta chains below all came from one sample that was sequenced in a study of shared clonotypes between healthy human individuals. Data came from immunoSEQ multiplex PCR; TCRdb stores just in-frame clones and leaves some out. This table holds approximately 2.1 million clones, approximately 93% found once. Sequenced sample: naive CD4+ T cells from PBMCs. Sample subset: CD45RA+ positively selected. The receptors were gathered from a man aged 18 to 29 in good health. Some clones in this sample may be carry-over from other donors' samples.

V usage is TRBV5-8 and J usage is TRBJ1-5; D ambiguous. This CDR3 comprises 12 residues. CDR1 SGHTS and CDR2 YDEGEE come from the germline V gene. V lost 3 bases to trimming and J lost 5 bases, with 6 bases between them. The CDR3 nucleotides are TGTGCCAGCAGCTACTTGTATCAGCCCCAGCATTTT. Translated: CASSYLYQPQHF.

Comment on this clone: Other DNA variants within this sample encode the same CDR3. The chain carries TRBV5-4 and TRBJ2-2; D is unresolved. The CDR3 spans 15 residues. The germline gives CDR1 SGHNT, CDR2 YYREEE (reference sequence). Trimming removed 4 bases from V and 0 bases from J, with 10 bases in between. As DNA, the CDR3 is TGTGCCAGCAGCCTTAGGACGGCGAACACCGGGGAGCTGTTTTTT. Its protein product is CASSLRTANTGELFF.

The rearrangement links TRBV5-1 to TRBJ2-7; 12 bases are a match to TRBD1. With 0 bases clipped from V and 6 bases from J, the junction kept 4 bases outside the gene matches. CDR1 and CDR2 (germline): SGHRS, YFSETQ. The CDR3 extends over 15 amino acids. The CDR3 sequence: CASSLAGTGGTEQYF. The CDR3 DNA is TGCGCCAGCAGCTTGGCCGGGACAGGGGGCACCGAGCAGTACTTC.